This T cell receptor (beta chain) was documented in a study of control samples from healthy donors and cancer patients. Assay used: immunoSEQ multiplex PCR; TCRdb lists only in-frame clones, some missing. The repertoire holds around 140,000 clones, with about 90% as singletons. Germline CDR1 is SNHLY and CDR2 is FYNNEI. The CDR3 has 13 amino acids. V shed 1 base and J shed 7 bases, with 7 bases lying between them. The TCR originated in a man aged 50 to 59 with head and neck cancer. Specimen: PBMCs. This rearrangement joins TRBV2 to TRBJ2-2; D is perhaps TRBD1 (5 bases). This CDR3 reads CASSEEGVGELFF. The CDR3, as DNA: TGTGCCAGCAGTGAAGAAGGGGTCGGGGAGCTGTTTTTT.